This is a list of T cell receptor beta chains from one sample in a study of Ad26.COV2.S vaccination and SARS-CoV-2 variants. The table came from immunoSEQ multiplex PCR; TCRdb's copy has only in-frame clones and leaves some out. The sample holds around 400,000 clones, about 93% seen once. The sequencing here drew on peripheral blood, taken in a trial of Ad26.COV2.S vaccine versus placebo. The receptors originated from a person aged 18-65 years who received the Ad26.COV2.S COVID-19 vaccine or a placebo. The CDR3 runs from the conserved cysteine through the conserved F or W. D genes are given only for firm matches. Not all rows give a size; the values are once, few, many and, for expanded clones, a class.

d_call j_call clone_size v_call cdr3_aa cdr3_nt
TRBD2 TRBJ2-3 once TRBV27 CASSRLAGWQTSTDTQYF TGTGCCAGCAGTAGACTAGCGGGATGGCAGACGAGCACAGATACGCAGTATTTT
TRBD2 TRBJ2-7 - TRBV28 CASRRTSGSNEQYF TGTGCCAGCAGGAGGACTAGCGGGAGTAACGAGCAGTACTTC
- TRBJ1-2 - TRBV5-1 CASKDSSSNYGYTF TGCGCCAGCAAGGACAGTTCCTCTAACTATGGCTACACCTTC
TRBD1 TRBJ1-1 - TRBV6-5 CASIPGQGAYTEAFF TGTGCCAGCATTCCGGGACAGGGGGCGTACACTGAAGCTTTCTTT
TRBD1 TRBJ1-1 - TRBV19 CASRVRDRGPSTEAFF TGTGCCAGTAGGGTCCGGGACAGGGGGCCGAGCACTGAAGCTTTCTTT
- TRBJ1-2 - TRBV6-2/TRBV6-3 CASSPIANYGYTF TGTGCCAGCAGCCCTATAGCTAACTATGGCTACACCTTC
- TRBJ2-1 - TRBV10-2 CASIGPRGFGEQFF TGCGCCAGCATAGGTCCTAGGGGCTTTGGGGAGCAGTTCTTC
- TRBJ2-1 - TRBV12-5 CASGLANTGSPYNEQFF TGTGCTAGTGGTTTGGCCAATACAGGGTCTCCTTACAATGAGCAGTTCTTC
- TRBJ1-1 - TRBV28 CASSILRATEAFF TGTGCCAGCAGCATACTCCGAGCAACTGAAGCTTTCTTT
TRBD2 TRBJ2-1 - TRBV6-5 CASSPGGGNNEQFF TGTGCCAGCAGCCCCGGGGGGGGGAACAATGAGCAGTTCTTC
TRBD1 TRBJ1-2 - TRBV18 CASSPPIQGAFGYTF TGTGCCAGCTCACCACCGATCCAGGGGGCTTTTGGCTACACCTTC
- TRBJ2-1 - TRBV30 CAWDALNEQFF TGTGCCTGGGATGCTTTAAATGAGCAGTTCTTC
- TRBJ1-4 once TRBV27 CASSVAAGLNEKLFF TGTGCCAGCAGTGTAGCGGCAGGGCTTAATGAAAAACTGTTTTTT
TRBD1 TRBJ1-4 once TRBV12-3/TRBV12-4 CASSGTGGEKLFF TGTGCCAGCAGCGGGACAGGGGGGGAAAAACTGTTTTTT
TRBD2 TRBJ2-1 - TRBV7-9 CASSFLAGGGDEQFF TGTGCCAGCAGCTTTTTAGCGGGGGGCGGGGATGAGCAGTTCTTC
TRBD2 TRBJ2-7 - TRBV7-9 CASSLALAGEYEQYF TGTGCCAGCAGCTTAGCACTAGCGGGAGAGTACGAGCAGTACTTC
- TRBJ1-3 - TRBV12-3/TRBV12-4 CASSLLGANTIYF TGTGCCAGCAGTCTCTTGGGCGCAAACACCATATATTTT
TRBD1 TRBJ2-7 - TRBV4-1 CASSQGTGNIYEQYF TGCGCCAGCAGCCAGGGGACAGGGAATATCTACGAGCAGTACTTC
TRBD1 TRBJ2-3 - TRBV19 CASTGGSTDTQYF TGTGCCAGTACAGGGGGCTCGACAGATACGCAGTATTTT
- TRBJ2-7 - TRBV6-5 CASSYSSWDFYEQYF TGTGCCAGCAGTTACTCGAGTTGGGACTTCTACGAGCAGTACTTC
- TRBJ2-1 - TRBV7-2 CASSLDGPEQFF TGTGCCAGCAGCTTAGATGGGCCAGAGCAGTTCTTC
TRBD2 TRBJ2-5 - TRBV9 CASSKTGTSGQETQYF TGTGCCAGCAGCAAAACCGGGACTAGCGGACAAGAGACCCAGTACTTC
TRBD1 TRBJ2-5 - TRBV19 CASSTHGTGQETQYF TGTGCCAGTAGTACTCATGGGACAGGGCAAGAGACCCAGTACTTC
- TRBJ1-1 - TRBV12-3/TRBV12-4 CAGSRTMNTEAFF TGTGCCGGAAGTCGGACCATGAACACTGAAGCTTTCTTT
- TRBJ2-7 - TRBV7-2 CASSPGFSAHEQYF TGTGCCAGCAGCCCCGGGTTTTCTGCCCACGAGCAGTACTTC
TRBD2 TRBJ2-1 - TRBV3-1/TRBV3-2 CASSRGLAGGTAYNEQFF TGTGCCAGCAGCCGGGGACTAGCGGGAGGGACCGCCTACAATGAGCAGTTCTTC
- TRBJ2-5 - TRBV20-1 CSASLLVGETQYF TGCAGTGCTAGTCTCCTAGTGGGTGAGACCCAGTACTTC
TRBD1 TRBJ2-1 - TRBV6-4 CASSLTPTGVDEQFF TGTGCCAGCTCCCTGACTCCCACAGGGGTTGATGAGCAGTTCTTC
- TRBJ2-2 - TRBV10-3 CAIRNQGNTGELFF TGTGCCATCAGAAACCAGGGGAACACCGGGGAGCTGTTTTTT
- TRBJ1-1 once TRBV7-3 CASSLKRNTEAFF TGTGCCAGCAGCTTAAAGCGGAACACTGAAGCTTTCTTT
- TRBJ2-5 - TRBV4-1 CASRPAPGGETQYF TGCGCCAGCAGGCCGGCCCCCGGGGGAGAGACCCAGTACTTC
TRBD1 TRBJ1-1 - TRBV11-2 CASSRVPGQGTNTEAFF TGTGCCAGCAGTCGAGTCCCGGGACAGGGAACGAACACTGAAGCTTTCTTT
TRBD1 TRBJ1-1 - TRBV10-1 CASSEGQDMNTEAFF TGCGCCAGCAGTGAAGGACAGGATATGAACACTGAAGCTTTCTTT
TRBD1 TRBJ2-7 - TRBV19 CASSIQGDYEQYF TGTGCCAGTAGTATCCAGGGGGACTACGAGCAGTACTTC
- TRBJ2-2 - TRBV7-8 CASSLAQGFGGELFF TGTGCCAGCAGCTTAGCGCAGGGTTTTGGCGGGGAGCTGTTTTTT
- TRBJ2-1 few TRBV7-2 CASSVEQFF TGTGCCAGCAGTGTTGAGCAGTTCTTC
- TRBJ1-1 - TRBV11-2 CASSRDGPNTEAFF TGTGCCAGCAGCCGCGACGGGCCGAACACTGAAGCTTTCTTT
TRBD2 TRBJ2-7 once TRBV2 CASSGIRIAGDIEQYF TGTGCCAGCAGTGGTATTAGGATAGCGGGAGACATTGAGCAGTACTTC
TRBD2 TRBJ2-2 - TRBV7-9 CASSFAGDVGELFF TGTGCCAGCAGCTTTGCGGGAGATGTCGGGGAGCTGTTTTTT
TRBD2 TRBJ2-7 - TRBV6-2/TRBV6-3 CASSQGLAGPPYEQYF TGTGCCAGCAGTCAAGGACTAGCGGGTCCCCCTTACGAGCAGTACTTC
- TRBJ2-2 - TRBV12-3/TRBV12-4 CASSFGPGELFF TGTGCCAGCAGTTTCGGGCCCGGGGAGCTGTTTTTT
- TRBJ1-1 - TRBV27 CASSWGTNTEAFF TGTGCCAGCAGTTGGGGCACGAACACTGAAGCTTTCTTT
- TRBJ2-4 - TRBV7-3 CASSPGQGYIQYF TGTGCCAGCAGCCCGGGGCAGGGCTACATTCAGTACTTC
- TRBJ1-2 - TRBV5-1 CASSPGGPGYTF TGCGCCAGCAGTCCCGGAGGGCCTGGCTACACCTTC
TRBD1 TRBJ2-5 - TRBV13 CASSYRGVQETQYF TGTGCCAGCAGCTACAGGGGTGTCCAAGAGACCCAGTACTTC
- TRBJ2-7 - TRBV7-2 CASSLAAAYEQYF TGTGCCAGCAGCTTAGCGGCAGCTTACGAGCAGTACTTC
- TRBJ2-1 - TRBV7-9 CASSLEVGVGEQFF TGTGCCAGCAGCTTAGAGGTGGGAGTGGGTGAGCAGTTCTTC
TRBD2 TRBJ2-5 - TRBV4-3 CASSQSLAGAYQETQYF TGCGCCAGCAGCCAATCCTTAGCGGGGGCCTACCAAGAGACCCAGTACTTC
TRBD2 TRBJ2-1 - TRBV4-3 CASSQGTSGRLSSYNEQFF TGCGCCAGCAGCCAGGGGACTAGCGGGAGGCTCAGCTCCTACAATGAGCAGTTCTTC
TRBD1 TRBJ1-4 - TRBV3-1/TRBV3-2 CASSLFGTVTNEKLFF TGTGCCAGCAGCCTCTTCGGGACAGTGACTAATGAAAAACTGTTTTTT
- TRBJ1-1 once TRBV7-4 CASSTGTANTEAFF TGTGCCAGCAGCACCGGGACGGCAAACACTGAAGCTTTCTTT
TRBD2 TRBJ2-1 - TRBV19 CASSIASGTPYNEQFF TGTGCCAGTAGTATCGCTAGCGGGACCCCCTACAATGAGCAGTTCTTC
TRBD1 TRBJ1-1 - TRBV7-2 CASSSYRGPAFF TGTGCCAGCAGCTCCTACAGGGGGCCGGCTTTCTTT
- TRBJ1-2 - TRBV6-5 CASSYSLAIRDYGYTF TGTGCCAGCAGTTACTCGTTGGCAATTCGCGACTATGGCTACACCTTC